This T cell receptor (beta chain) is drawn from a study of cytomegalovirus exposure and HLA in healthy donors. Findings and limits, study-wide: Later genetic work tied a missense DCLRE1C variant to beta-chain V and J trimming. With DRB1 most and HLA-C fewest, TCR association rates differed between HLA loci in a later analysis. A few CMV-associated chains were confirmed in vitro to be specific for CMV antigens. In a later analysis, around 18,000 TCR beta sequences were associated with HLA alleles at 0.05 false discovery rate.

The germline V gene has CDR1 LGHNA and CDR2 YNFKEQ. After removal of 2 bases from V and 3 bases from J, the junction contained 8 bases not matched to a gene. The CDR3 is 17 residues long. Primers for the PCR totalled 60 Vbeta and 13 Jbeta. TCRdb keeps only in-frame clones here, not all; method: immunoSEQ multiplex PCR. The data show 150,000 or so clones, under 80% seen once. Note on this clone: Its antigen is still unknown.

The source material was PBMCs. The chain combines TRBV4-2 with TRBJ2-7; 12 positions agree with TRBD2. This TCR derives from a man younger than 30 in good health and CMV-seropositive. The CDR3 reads CASSQNTRTSGIYEQYF. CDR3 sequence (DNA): TGTGCCAGCAGCCAAAATACCCGGACTAGCGGGATCTACGAGCAGTACTTC.